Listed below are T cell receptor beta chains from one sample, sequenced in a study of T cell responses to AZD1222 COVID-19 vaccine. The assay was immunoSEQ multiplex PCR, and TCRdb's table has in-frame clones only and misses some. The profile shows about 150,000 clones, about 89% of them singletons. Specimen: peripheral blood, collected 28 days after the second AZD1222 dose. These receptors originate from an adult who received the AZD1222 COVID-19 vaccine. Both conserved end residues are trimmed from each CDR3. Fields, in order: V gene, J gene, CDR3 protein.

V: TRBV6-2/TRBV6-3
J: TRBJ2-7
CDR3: ASSWAGPNYEQY

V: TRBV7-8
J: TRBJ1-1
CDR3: ASSLAQIGGTEAF

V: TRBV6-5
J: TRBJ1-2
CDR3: ASKNRGTDYGYT

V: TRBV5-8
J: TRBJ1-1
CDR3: ASSLVRGAGVGTEAF

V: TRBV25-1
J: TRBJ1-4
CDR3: ASSEPGQGYEKLF

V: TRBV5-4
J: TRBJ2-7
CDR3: ASGYSGGSSYEQY

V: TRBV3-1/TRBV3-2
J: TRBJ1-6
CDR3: ASSQDREGHHNSPLH

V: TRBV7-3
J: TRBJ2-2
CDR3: ASSLIGSTGELF

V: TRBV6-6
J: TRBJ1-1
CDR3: ASSYSKGTAYTEAF

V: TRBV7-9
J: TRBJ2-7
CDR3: ASSLRDRDPSYEQY

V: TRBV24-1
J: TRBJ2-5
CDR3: ATSDLAGGYQETQY

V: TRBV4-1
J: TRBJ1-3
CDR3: ASSQDFSSSGNTIY

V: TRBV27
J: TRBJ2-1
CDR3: ASSLSWTSVKNEQF

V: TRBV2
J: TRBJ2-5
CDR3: ASSQDRGPGETQY

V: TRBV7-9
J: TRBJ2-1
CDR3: ASSPGLAGGIQSYNEQF

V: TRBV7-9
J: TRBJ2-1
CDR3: ASSPGLAGVNEQF

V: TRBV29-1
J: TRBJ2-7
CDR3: SVEGGDLSSYEQY

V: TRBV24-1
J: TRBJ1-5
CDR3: ATRQGFNQPQH

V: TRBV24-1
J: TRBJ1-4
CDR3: ATISGESTNEKLF

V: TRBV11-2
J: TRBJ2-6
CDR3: ASSLGQGISGANVLT

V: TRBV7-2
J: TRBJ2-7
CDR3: ASIQAPAYEQY

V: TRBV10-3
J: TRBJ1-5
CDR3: AISERSGDQPQH

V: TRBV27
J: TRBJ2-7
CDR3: ASSFSWNSYEQY

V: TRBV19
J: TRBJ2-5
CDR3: ASSIAGFGAQETQY

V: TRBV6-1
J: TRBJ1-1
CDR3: ASSATGHATASYTEAF

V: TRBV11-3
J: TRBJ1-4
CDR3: ASSASGVEGPNEKLF

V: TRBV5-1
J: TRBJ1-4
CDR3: ASSSDRYNEKLF

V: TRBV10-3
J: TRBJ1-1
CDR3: AISPGQTAEAF